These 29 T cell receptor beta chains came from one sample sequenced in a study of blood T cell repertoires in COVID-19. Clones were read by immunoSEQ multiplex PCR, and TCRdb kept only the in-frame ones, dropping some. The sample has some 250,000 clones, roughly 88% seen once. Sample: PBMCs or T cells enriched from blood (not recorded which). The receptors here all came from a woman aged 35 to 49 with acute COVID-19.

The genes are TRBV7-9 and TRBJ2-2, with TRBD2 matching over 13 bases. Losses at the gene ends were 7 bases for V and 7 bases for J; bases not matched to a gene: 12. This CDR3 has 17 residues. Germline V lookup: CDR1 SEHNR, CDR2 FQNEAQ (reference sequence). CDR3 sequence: CASKPPGLAGFDGELFF. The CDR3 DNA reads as TGTGCCAGCAAACCCCCGGGACTAGCGGGATTCGACGGGGAGCTGTTTTTT. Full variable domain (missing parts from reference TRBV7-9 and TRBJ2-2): DTGVSQNPRHKITKRGQNVTFRCDPISEHNRLYWYRQTLGQGPEFLTYFQNEAQLEKSRLLSDRFSAERPKGSFSTLEIQRTEQGDSAMYLCASKPPGLAGFDGELFFGEGSRLTVL.

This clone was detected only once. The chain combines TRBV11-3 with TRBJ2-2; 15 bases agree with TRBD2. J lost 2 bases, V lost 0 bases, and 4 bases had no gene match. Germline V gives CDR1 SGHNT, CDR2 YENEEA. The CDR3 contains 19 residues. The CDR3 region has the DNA TGTGCCAGCAGCTTAGATTGGACTAGCGGGAGGGTAAACACCGGGGAGCTGTTTTTT. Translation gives CASSLDWTSGRVNTGELFF.

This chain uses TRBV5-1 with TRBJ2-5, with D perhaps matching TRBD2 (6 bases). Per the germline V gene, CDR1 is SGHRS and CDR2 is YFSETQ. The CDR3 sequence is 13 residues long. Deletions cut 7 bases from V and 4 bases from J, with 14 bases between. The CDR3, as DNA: TGCGCCAGCCACCGGGAGACTGGAGAGACCCAGTACTTC. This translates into CASHRETGETQYF.

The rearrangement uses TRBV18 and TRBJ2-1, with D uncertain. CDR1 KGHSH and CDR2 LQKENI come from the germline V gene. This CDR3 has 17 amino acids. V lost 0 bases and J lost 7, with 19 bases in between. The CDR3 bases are TGTGCCAGCTCACCACCATTGGGCCCCTCAGAAAGGAATGAGCAGTTCTTC. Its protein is CASSPPLGPSERNEQFF.

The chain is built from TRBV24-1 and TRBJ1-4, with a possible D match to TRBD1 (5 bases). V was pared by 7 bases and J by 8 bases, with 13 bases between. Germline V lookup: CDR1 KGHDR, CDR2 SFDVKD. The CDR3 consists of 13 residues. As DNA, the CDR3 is TGTGCCACCAGGAAGGGCCGGGGGGAAAAACTGTTTTTT. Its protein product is CATRKGRGEKLFF.

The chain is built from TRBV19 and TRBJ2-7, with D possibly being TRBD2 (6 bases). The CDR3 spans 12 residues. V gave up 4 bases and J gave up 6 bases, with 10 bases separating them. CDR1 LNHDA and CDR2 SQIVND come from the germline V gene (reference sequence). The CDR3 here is CASSNRGSEQYF. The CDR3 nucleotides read TGTGCCAGTAGTAATCGGGGGAGCGAGCAGTACTTC.

The DNA of the CDR3 is TGTGCCAGCAGCCCCTCCCCAGGGACAGATAATTCACCCCTCCACTTT. Protein product: CASSPSPGTDNSPLHF. This rearrangement joins TRBV7-6 to TRBJ1-6; 7 nucleotides agree with TRBD1. The germline V gene has CDR1 SGHVS and CDR2 FNYEAQ. V was clipped by 5 bases and J by 5 bases; unmatched bases: 9. The CDR3 covers 16 residues. Full variable domain (missing parts from reference TRBV7-6 and TRBJ1-6): GAGVSQSPRYKVTKRGQDVALRCDPISGHVSLYWYRQALGQGPEFLTYFNYEAQQDKSGLPNDRFSAERPEGSISTLTIQRTEQRDSAMYRCASSPSPGTDNSPLHFGNGTRLTVT.

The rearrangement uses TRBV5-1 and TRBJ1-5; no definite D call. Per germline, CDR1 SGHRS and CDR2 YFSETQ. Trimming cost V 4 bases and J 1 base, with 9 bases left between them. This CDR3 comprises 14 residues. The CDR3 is CASSRRESNQPQHF. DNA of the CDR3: TGCGCCAGCAGCCGGAGGGAGAGCAATCAGCCCCAGCATTTT. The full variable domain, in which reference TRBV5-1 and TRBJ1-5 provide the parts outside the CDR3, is KAGVTQTPRYLIKTRGQQVTLSCSPISGHRSVSWYQQTPGQGLQFLFEYFSETQRNKGNFPGRFSGRQFSNSRSEMNVSTLELGDSALYLCASSRRESNQPQHFGDGTRLSIL.

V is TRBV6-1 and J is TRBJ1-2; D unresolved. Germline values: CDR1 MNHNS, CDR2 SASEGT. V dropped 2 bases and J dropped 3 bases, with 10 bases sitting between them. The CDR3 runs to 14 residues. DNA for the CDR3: TGTGCCAGCAGTGAATCTTTACCGGACTATGGCTACACCTTC. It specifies CASSESLPDYGYTF.

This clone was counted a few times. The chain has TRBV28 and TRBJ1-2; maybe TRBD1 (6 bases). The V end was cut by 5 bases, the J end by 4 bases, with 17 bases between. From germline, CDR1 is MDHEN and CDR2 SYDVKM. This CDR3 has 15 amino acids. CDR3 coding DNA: TGTGCCAGCAGTGGGGGGGGCAGCCAATTCTATGGCTACACCTTC. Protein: CASSGGGSQFYGYTF.

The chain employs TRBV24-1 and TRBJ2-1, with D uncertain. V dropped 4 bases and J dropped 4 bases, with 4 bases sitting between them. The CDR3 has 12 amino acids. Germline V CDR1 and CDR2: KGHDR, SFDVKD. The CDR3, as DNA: TGTGCCACCAGTGACTTTTACAATGAGCAGTTCTTC. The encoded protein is CATSDFYNEQFF.

The CDR3 reads CATSDSLVSSYNEQFF. The CDR3 DNA follows: TGTGCCACCAGTGATTCCCTAGTTAGCTCCTACAATGAGCAGTTCTTC. This rearrangement joins TRBV24-1 to TRBJ2-1; no clear D. The V and J ends lost 2 bases and 0 bases respectively, with 10 bases between them. The germline V gene encodes CDR1 KGHDR and CDR2 SFDVKD. CDR3 length: 16 amino acids.

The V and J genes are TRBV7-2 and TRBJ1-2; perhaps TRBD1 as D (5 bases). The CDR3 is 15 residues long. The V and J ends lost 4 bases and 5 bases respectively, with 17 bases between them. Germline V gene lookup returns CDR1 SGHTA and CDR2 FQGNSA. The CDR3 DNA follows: TGTGCCAGCAGCTCGCCGGGGAGGGGAGGTTATGGCTACACCTTC. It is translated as CASSSPGRGGYGYTF.

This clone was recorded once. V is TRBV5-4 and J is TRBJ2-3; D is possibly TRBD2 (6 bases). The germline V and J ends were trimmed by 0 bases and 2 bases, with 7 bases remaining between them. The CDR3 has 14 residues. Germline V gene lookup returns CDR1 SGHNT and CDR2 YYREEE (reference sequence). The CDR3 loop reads CASSLGLDTDTQYF. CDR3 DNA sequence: TGTGCCAGCAGCTTGGGACTAGACACAGATACGCAGTATTTT.

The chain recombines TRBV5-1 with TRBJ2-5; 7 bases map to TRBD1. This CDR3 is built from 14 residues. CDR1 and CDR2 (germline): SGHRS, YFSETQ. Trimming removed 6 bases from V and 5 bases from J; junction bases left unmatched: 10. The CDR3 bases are TGCGCCAGCACCCAAACAGGGGTGTATGAGACCCAGTACTTC. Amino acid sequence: CASTQTGVYETQYF.

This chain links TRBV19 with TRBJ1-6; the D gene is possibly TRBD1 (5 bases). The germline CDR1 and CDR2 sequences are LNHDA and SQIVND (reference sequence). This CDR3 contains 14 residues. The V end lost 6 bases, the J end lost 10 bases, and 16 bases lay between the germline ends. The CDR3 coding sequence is TGTGCCAGTAGCCAGACAGTAGCTTACTCACCCCTCCACTTT. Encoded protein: CASSQTVAYSPLHF. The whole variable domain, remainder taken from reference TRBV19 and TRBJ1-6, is DGGITQSPKYLFRKEGQNVTLSCEQNLNHDAMYWYRQDPGQGLRLIYYSQIVNDFQKGDIAEGYSVSREKKESFPLTVTSAQKNPTAFYLCASSQTVAYSPLHFGNGTRLTVT.

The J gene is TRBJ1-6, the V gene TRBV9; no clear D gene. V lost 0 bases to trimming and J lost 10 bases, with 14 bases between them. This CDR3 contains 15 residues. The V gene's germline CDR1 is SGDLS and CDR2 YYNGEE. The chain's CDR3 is CASSVAGKAGSPLHF. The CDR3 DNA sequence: TGTGCCAGCAGCGTAGCGGGGAAGGCGGGGTCACCCCTCCACTTT.

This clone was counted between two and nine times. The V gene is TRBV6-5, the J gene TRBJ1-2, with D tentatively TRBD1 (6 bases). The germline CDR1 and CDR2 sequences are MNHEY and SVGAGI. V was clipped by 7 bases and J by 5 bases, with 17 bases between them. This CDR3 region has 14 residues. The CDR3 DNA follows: TGTGCCAGCACCCACCCGGGGGGCGCATATGGCTACACCTTC. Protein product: CASTHPGGAYGYTF.

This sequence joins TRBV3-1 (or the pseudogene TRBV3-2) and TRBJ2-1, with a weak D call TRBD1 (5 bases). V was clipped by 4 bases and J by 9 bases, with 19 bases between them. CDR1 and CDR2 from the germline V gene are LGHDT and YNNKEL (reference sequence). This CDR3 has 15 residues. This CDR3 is CASSRGRAGLTEQFF. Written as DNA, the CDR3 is TGTGCCAGCAGCCGAGGCCGGGCAGGGTTGACTGAGCAGTTCTTC.

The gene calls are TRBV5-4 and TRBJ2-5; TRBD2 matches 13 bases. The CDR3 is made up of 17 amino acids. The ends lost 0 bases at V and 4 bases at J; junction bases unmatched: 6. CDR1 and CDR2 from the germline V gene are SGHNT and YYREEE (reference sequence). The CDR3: CASSLAVTSGGGETQYF. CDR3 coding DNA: TGTGCCAGCAGCTTGGCCGTCACTAGCGGGGGGGGAGAGACCCAGTACTTC.

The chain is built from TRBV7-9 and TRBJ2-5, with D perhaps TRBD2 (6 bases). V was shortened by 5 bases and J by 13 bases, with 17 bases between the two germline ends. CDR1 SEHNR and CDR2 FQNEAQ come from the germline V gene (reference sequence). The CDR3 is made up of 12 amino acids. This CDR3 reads CASSPREPLLYF. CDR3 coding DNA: TGTGCCAGCAGCCCACGGGAGCCTTTATTGTACTTC.

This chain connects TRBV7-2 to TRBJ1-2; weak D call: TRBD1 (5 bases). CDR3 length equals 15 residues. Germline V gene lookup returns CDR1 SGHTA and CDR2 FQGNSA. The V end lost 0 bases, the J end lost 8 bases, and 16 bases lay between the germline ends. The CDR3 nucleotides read TGTGCCAGCAGCTTAGCGCAAGGGGTTGGTGGGGGCTACACCTTC. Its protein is CASSLAQGVGGGYTF.

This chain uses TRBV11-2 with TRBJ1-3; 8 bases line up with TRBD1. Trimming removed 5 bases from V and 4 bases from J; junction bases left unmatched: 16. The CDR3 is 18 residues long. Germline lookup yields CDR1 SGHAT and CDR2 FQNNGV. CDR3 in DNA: TGTGCCAGCAGCCCACTTGAATCACAGGGGGTAAAAGGAAACACCATATATTTT. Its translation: CASSPLESQGVKGNTIYF.

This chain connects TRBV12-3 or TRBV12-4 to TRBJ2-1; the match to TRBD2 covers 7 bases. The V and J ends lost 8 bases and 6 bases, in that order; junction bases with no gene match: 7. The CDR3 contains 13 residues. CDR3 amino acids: CASSSWEGNEQFF. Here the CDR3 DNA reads TGTGCCAGCTCGTCGTGGGAGGGCAATGAGCAGTTCTTC.

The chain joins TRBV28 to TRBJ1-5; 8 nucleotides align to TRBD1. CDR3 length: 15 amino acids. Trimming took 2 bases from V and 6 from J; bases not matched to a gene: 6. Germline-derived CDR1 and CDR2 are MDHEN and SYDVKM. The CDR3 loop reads CASSLGQGPPQPQHF. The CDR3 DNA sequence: TGTGCCAGCAGTTTAGGACAGGGCCCCCCTCAGCCCCAGCATTTT. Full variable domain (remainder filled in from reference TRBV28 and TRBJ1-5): DVKVTQSSRYLVKRTGEKVFLECVQDMDHENMFWYRQDPGLGLRLIYFSYDVKMKEKGDIPEGYSVSREKKERFSLILESASTNQTSMYLCASSLGQGPPQPQHFGDGTRLSIL.

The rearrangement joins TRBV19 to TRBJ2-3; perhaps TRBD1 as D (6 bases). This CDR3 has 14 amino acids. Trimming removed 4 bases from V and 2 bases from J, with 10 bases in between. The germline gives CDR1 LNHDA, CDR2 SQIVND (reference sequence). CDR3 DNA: TGTGCCAGTAGTAAGGACAGTTACACAGATACGCAGTATTTT. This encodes CASSKDSYTDTQYF.

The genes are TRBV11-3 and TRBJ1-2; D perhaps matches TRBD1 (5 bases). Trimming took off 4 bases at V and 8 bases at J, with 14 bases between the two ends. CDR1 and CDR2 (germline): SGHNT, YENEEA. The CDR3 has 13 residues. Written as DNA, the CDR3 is TGTGCCAGCAGCTCTACCGTCCAGGGCGGCTACACCTTC. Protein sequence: CASSSTVQGGYTF.

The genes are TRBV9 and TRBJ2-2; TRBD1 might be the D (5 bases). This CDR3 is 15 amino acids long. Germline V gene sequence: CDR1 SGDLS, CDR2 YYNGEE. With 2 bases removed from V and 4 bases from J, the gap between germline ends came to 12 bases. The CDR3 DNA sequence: TGTGCCAGCAGCGTTGAAGGGGTGGGCACCGGGGAGCTGTTTTTT. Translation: CASSVEGVGTGELFF. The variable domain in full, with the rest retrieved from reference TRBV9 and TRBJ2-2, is DSGVTQTPKHLITATGQRVTLRCSPRSGDLSVYWYQQSLDQGLQFLIQYYNGEERAKGNILERFSAQQFPDLHSELNLSSLELGDSALYFCASSVEGVGTGELFFGEGSRLTVL.

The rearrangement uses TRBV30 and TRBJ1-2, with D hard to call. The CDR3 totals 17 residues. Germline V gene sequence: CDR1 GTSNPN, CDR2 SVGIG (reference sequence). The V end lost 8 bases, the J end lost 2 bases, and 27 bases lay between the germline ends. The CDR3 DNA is TGTGCCCACCGCAAAGATACGGTCGAAAGAAGAAACTATGGCTACACCTTC. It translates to CAHRKDTVERRNYGYTF.